This T cell receptor (beta chain) stems from a study of PD-1 blockade in classical Hodgkin lymphoma. Broader study findings: A reduction in baseline TCR diversity was reportedly seen in newly diagnosed patients relative to healthy donors. There was a significant rise in CD4+ TCR diversity by C4D1, with no such rise for CD8+.

After autologous stem cell transplantation all patients relapsed, and prior brentuximab vedotin exposure differed between cohorts. Repertoires were generated with immunoSEQ multiplex PCR, while TCRdb's copy carries only in-frame clones and drops some. The repertoire holds about 150,000 clones, with about 81% as singletons. Per germline, CDR1 LGHNA and CDR2 YNFKEQ. The CDR3 loop spans 16 amino acids. The V and J ends lost 5 bases and 3 bases, in that order; junction bases with no gene match: 9. This clone was detected many times. Its antigen remains unidentified. The clonotype comes from a human donor with classical Hodgkin lymphoma. This specimen was peripheral blood mononuclear cells (PBMCs), taken before the second cycle of nivolumab. The rearrangement joins TRBV4-2 to TRBJ1-4; 7 nucleotides align to TRBD1. The CDR3 sequence is CASSLLTGVSNEKLFF. The CDR3 DNA reads as TGTGCCAGCAGCTTGCTTACAGGGGTATCTAATGAAAAACTGTTTTTT.